This T cell receptor beta chain appears in the sequencing data of a study of T cell repertoires in cytomegalovirus infection. Study results and caveats: Cumulative frequency of public TCR beta families picked out carriers of CMV plus the relevant HLA. What dominated the ex vivo response were HLA-C-restricted CMV-specific TCR beta clonotypes.

A single record per CDR3 protein comes from TCRdb applying MiXCR to the reads. The sample lists 90,000 to 120,000 distinct CDR3 sequences, more than 20% occurring once. The germline CDR1 and CDR2 sequences are SGHTA and FQGNSA. V was clipped by 2 bases and J by 5 bases, with 12 bases between them. The CDR3 spans 15 residues. There are many counts of this clonotype. Its antigen is unknown. The chain links TRBV7-2 to TRBJ2-2; D not resolved. The sequencing sample was made of CD8+ T cells from PBMCs. This TCR was sampled from a human donor in good health (CMV status not recorded). Some clones in this sample may be carry-over from other donors' samples. The CDR3 DNA sequence: TGTGCCAGCAGCTTACGGACCCAAGGGACCGGGGAGCTGTTTTTT. This sequence encodes CASSLRTQGTGELFF.